The source of this T cell receptor beta chain is a study of blood T cell repertoires in COVID-19. At the level of the study: PBMCs, B-cell-depleted T cells, or T cells were the source of the cDNA or gDNA that made up the material.

In the original workflow: Amplification from reference gene primers served as the basis for estimated nucleated cell counts. Produced via immunoSEQ multiplex PCR; TCRdb's table is partial and in-frame only. V, J and clone size derive from that table, while D and trimming were established from the DNA sequence. The data contain 310,000 or so clones, roughly 90% of them singletons. V shed 4 bases, J shed 9 bases, and the junction held 6 bases outside the gene matches. There are 13 residues in the CDR3. CDR1 is LGHDT, CDR2 YNNKEL, per germline (reference sequence). The chain carries TRBV3-1 (or the pseudogene TRBV3-2) and TRBJ2-7; TRBD1 aligns across 10 bases. The sequenced sample was peripheral blood. This TCR came from a woman in her forties or fifties with active or convalescent COVID-19. CDR3 amino acids: CASSPGTGVAQYF. The CDR3 DNA reads as TGTGCCAGCAGCCCCGGGACAGGGGTGGCGCAGTACTTC.